These 25 T cell receptor beta chains came from one sample sequenced in a study of blood T cell repertoires in COVID-19. Repertoires were generated with immunoSEQ multiplex PCR, while TCRdb's copy carries only in-frame clones and drops some. The table includes roughly 100,000 clones, about 89% detected once. The sequencing input was peripheral blood. These receptors were collected from a human donor in a cohort sampled during active COVID-19.

This chain links TRBV25-1 with TRBJ1-1, with 10 bases aligning to TRBD1. CDR1 is MGHDK, CDR2 SYGVNS, per germline. V lost 5 bases to trimming and J lost 4 bases; unmatched junction nucleotides: 4. The CDR3 has 14 residues. The CDR3 spells CASSRQGAITEAFF. CDR3 bases: TGTGCCAGCAGTAGACAGGGGGCGATCACTGAAGCTTTCTTT.

The V call is TRBV2, the J call TRBJ1-5, with D unresolved. The CDR3 has 18 residues. The V and J ends lost 0 bases and 0 bases respectively, with 15 bases between them. Germline lookup yields CDR1 SNHLY and CDR2 FYNNEI. CDR3 nucleotide sequence: TGTGCCAGCAGTGAAGCGCTATGGAGAACTTATAGCAATCAGCCCCAGCATTTT. Residues: CASSEALWRTYSNQPQHF.

The CDR3 protein is CASSLDTYGYTF. CDR3 bases: TGTGCCAGCAGCTTAGACACATATGGCTACACCTTC. V gene TRBV7-2 combines with J gene TRBJ1-2, with no clear D. The CDR3 consists of 12 residues. V was cut by 1 base and J by 5 bases, with 5 bases left in between. The germline V gene encodes CDR1 SGHTA and CDR2 FQGNSA.

The CDR3 nucleotides read TGTGCCAGTAGTATCGGGTTCTTCGGGACAGGGAATGAAAAACTGTTTTTT. Residues: CASSIGFFGTGNEKLFF. The chain employs TRBV19 and TRBJ1-4; 9 positions agree with TRBD1. From germline, CDR1 is LNHDA and CDR2 SQIVND (reference sequence). The trim removed 3 bases at V and 5 bases at J, leaving 10 bases unmatched. CDR3 length: 17 residues.

The rearrangement links TRBV6-5 to TRBJ1-2, with no clear D. The V gene's germline CDR1 is MNHEY and CDR2 SVGAGI. Trimming removed 7 bases from V and 8 bases from J, with 17 bases in between. The CDR3 extends over 13 amino acids. CDR3 residues: CASTRAEGQGYTF. The CDR3 bases are TGTGCCAGCACGAGGGCAGAAGGTCAAGGCTACACCTTC.

V gene TRBV2 combines with J gene TRBJ1-2, with D tentatively TRBD1 (5 bases). Trimming cost V 3 bases and J 1 base, with 12 bases left between them. There are 15 residues in the CDR3. CDR1 is SNHLY and CDR2 is FYNNEI in the germline V gene. The CDR3 here is CASSDPLGLNYGYTF. The CDR3 region has the DNA TGTGCCAGCAGTGACCCCTTGGGGCTTAACTATGGCTACACCTTC.

The rearrangement links TRBV5-1 to TRBJ2-7, with 11 bases that match TRBD1. The V segment lost 0 bases and the J segment 4 bases; nucleotides outside the gene matches: 9. In germline, CDR1 is SGHRS, CDR2 YFSETQ. This CDR3 is built from 17 residues. In nucleotides, the CDR3 is TGCGCCAGCAGCTTGGTGGCGACGGGACAGGGGGTGTACGAGCAGTACTTC. Its protein product is CASSLVATGQGVYEQYF.

This sequence joins TRBV6-5 and TRBJ1-2; D perhaps matches TRBD1 (6 bases). The CDR3 has 16 residues. Germline V gives CDR1 MNHEY, CDR2 SVGAGI. V lost 2 bases and J lost 4, with 17 bases in between. The CDR3 is CASSYRQGGGIYGYTF. The CDR3 DNA reads as TGTGCCAGCAGTTACAGGCAGGGAGGGGGAATCTATGGCTACACCTTC.

V gene TRBV29-1 combines with J gene TRBJ2-7; D gene unclear. The ends were cut back, 4 bases at V and 2 bases at J, with 9 bases in the middle. The germline CDR1 and CDR2 sequences are SQVTM and ANQGSEA. CDR3 length: 12 residues. CDR3: CSVGFSTYEQYF. The CDR3 bases are TGCAGCGTTGGTTTTTCTACCTACGAGCAGTACTTC.

The chain has TRBV29-1 and TRBJ1-2; a possible D gene is TRBD1 (5 bases). Per the germline V gene, CDR1 is SQVTM and CDR2 is ANQGSEA. Deletions cut 5 bases from V and 7 bases from J, with 11 bases between. The CDR3 is made up of 11 amino acids. This chain's CDR3 is CSVSQGGGYTF. The CDR3 nucleotides are TGCAGCGTTAGCCAGGGAGGTGGCTACACCTTC.

In DNA form, the CDR3 reads TGTGCCAGCAGTTCCATTGAAGCTTTCTTT. Translated, it gives CASSSIEAFF. V is TRBV28 and J is TRBJ1-1; D unresolved. Deletions cut 4 bases from V and 7 bases from J, with 4 bases between. The CDR3 is 10 amino acids. CDR1 and CDR2 (germline): MDHEN, SYDVKM.

The J gene is TRBJ2-3, the V gene TRBV29-1, with no clear D. V shed 0 bases and J shed 1 base, with 11 bases lying between them. The CDR3 loop spans 15 amino acids. Germline loops: CDR1 SQVTM, CDR2 ANQGSEA. For the CDR3, the DNA is TGCAGCGTTGAAGATCGTTACAGCCGCACAGATACGCAGTATTTT. It yields the protein CSVEDRYSRTDTQYF.

In its sample, this clone was seen once. The J gene is TRBJ2-3, the V gene TRBV19; 14 nucleotides align to TRBD2. This CDR3 is built from 17 residues. J was trimmed by 5 bases and V by 10 bases; bases with no gene match: 14. Germline CDR1 reads LNHDA; CDR2 reads SQIVND (reference sequence). CDR3 in DNA: TGTGCCACTAGAGGGACTAGCGGGAGATCGGGAGGAGATACGCAGTATTTT. This codes for CATRGTSGRSGGDTQYF.

Only one count was recorded for this clone. This chain joins TRBV27 and TRBJ1-2; D is undetermined. The CDR3 is made up of 13 amino acids. V was cut by 6 bases and J by 4 bases, with 12 bases left in between. Germline assignment: CDR1 MNHEY and CDR2 SMNVEV (reference sequence). Here the CDR3 reads CASRINRGYGYTF. The DNA of the CDR3 is TGTGCCAGCAGAATCAATCGGGGCTATGGCTACACCTTC.

The chain links TRBV14 to TRBJ2-4; no reliable D call. The CDR3 has 15 residues. Trimming took 1 base from V and 3 from J, leaving 10 bases between them. CDR1 is SGHDN and CDR2 is FVKESK in the germline V gene. CDR3 sequence reads: CASSQVRSDKNIQYF. Written as DNA, the CDR3 is TGTGCCAGCAGCCAAGTAAGGAGCGACAAAAACATTCAGTACTTC. The full variable domain, completed using reference TRBV14 and TRBJ2-4, is EAGVTQFPSHSVIEKGQTVTLRCDPISGHDNLYWYRRVMGKEIKFLLHFVKESKQDESGMPNNRFLAERTGGTYSTLKVQPAELEDSGVYFCASSQVRSDKNIQYFGAGTRLSVL.

This clone was seen only a few times. V and J are TRBV24-1 and TRBJ2-2; TRBD1 aligns across 8 bases. The CDR3 has 17 amino acids. Germline loops: CDR1 KGHDR, CDR2 SFDVKD. With V trimmed by 3 bases and J by 5 bases, 10 bases remained unmatched. The chain's CDR3 is CATSDPHGTGSTGELFF. DNA of the CDR3: TGTGCCACCAGTGATCCCCATGGGACAGGTAGTACCGGGGAGCTGTTTTTT.

The chain carries TRBV11-2 and TRBJ2-3; 8 nucleotides line up with TRBD1. The trim removed 5 bases at V and 8 bases at J, leaving 3 bases unmatched. This CDR3 region has 12 residues. Germline V gene data show CDR1 as SGHAT and CDR2 as FQNNGV. CDR3 nucleotide sequence: TGTGCCAGCAGCCAAGGACAGGGTACGCAGTATTTT. Translation: CASSQGQGTQYF.

CDR3 DNA sequence: TGTGCCAGCAGCCCGGGACAGGGCTACTTGGGGCAGTACTTC. Its protein product is CASSPGQGYLGQYF. The gene calls are TRBV7-9 and TRBJ2-7; 9 bases are a match to TRBD1. Germline CDR1 reads SEHNR; CDR2 reads FQNEAQ (reference sequence). CDR3 size: 14 residues. V was pared by 5 bases and J by 9 bases, with 11 bases of the junction left unmatched.

The chain links TRBV2 to TRBJ2-2, with D possibly matching TRBD2 (5 bases). The CDR3 is made up of 14 amino acids. Germline CDR1 SNHLY, CDR2 FYNNEI. V lost 4 bases, J lost 5 bases, and 11 bases lay in between. The CDR3 loop reads CASSVSGRTGELFF. The CDR3 DNA sequence: TGTGCCAGCAGTGTCAGCGGAAGAACCGGGGAGCTGTTTTTT.

V usage is TRBV29-1 and J usage is TRBJ1-2; D not resolved. The CDR3 length is 14 residues. The ends were cut back, 5 bases at V and 4 bases at J, with 17 bases in the middle. From germline, CDR1 is SQVTM and CDR2 ANQGSEA. The CDR3 loop is CSVWVGLGVYGYTF. As DNA, the CDR3 is TGCAGCGTTTGGGTCGGCCTGGGAGTCTATGGCTACACCTTC.

The chain couples TRBV29-1 to TRBJ2-3; D possibly corresponds to TRBD2 (6 bases). The germline V and J ends were trimmed by 3 bases and 6 bases, with 10 bases remaining between them. Germline V gene data show CDR1 as SQVTM and CDR2 as ANQGSEA. This CDR3 is 12 amino acids long. The CDR3 coding sequence is TGCAGCGTTGAGCGGGACCCCGATACGCAGTATTTT. Protein: CSVERDPDTQYF.

In this sample, this clone turned up a few times. The genes are TRBV3-1 (or the pseudogene TRBV3-2) and TRBJ2-4; D is ambiguous. The CDR3 sequence is 11 residues long. Trimming took 7 bases from V and 5 from J, leaving 6 bases between them. Germline lookup yields CDR1 LGHDT and CDR2 YNNKEL (reference sequence). The CDR3 spells CASKSENIQYF. CDR3 coding DNA: TGTGCCAGCAAGTCGGAAAACATTCAGTACTTC.

The rearrangement links TRBV6-1 to TRBJ2-4, with D possibly TRBD1 on 5 matching bases. V dropped 2 bases and J dropped 2 bases, with 10 bases sitting between them. The length of the CDR3 is 15 residues. CDR1 and CDR2 (germline): MNHNS, SASEGT. This chain's CDR3 is CASSEPGFTKNIQYF. In DNA, the CDR3 is TGTGCCAGCAGTGAACCAGGGTTCACCAAAAACATTCAGTACTTC.

This clone was seen once. The chain carries TRBV28 and TRBJ2-3; a possible D gene is TRBD2 (5 bases). CDR3 length: 14 residues. Trimming pared 3 bases from V and 2 bases from J, leaving 9 bases between. The V gene's germline CDR1 is MDHEN and CDR2 SYDVKM. CDR3 coding DNA: TGTGCCAGCAGTTTCCGGGGTTACACAGATACGCAGTATTTT. Encoded protein: CASSFRGYTDTQYF.

This clone appeared a single time. The V call is TRBV12-3 or TRBV12-4, the J call TRBJ2-3; D gene ambiguous. This CDR3 contains 12 residues. V dropped 1 base and J dropped 5 bases, with 4 bases sitting between them. CDR3 DNA sequence: TGTGCCAGCAGTTTAGTTAGAGATACGCAGTATTTT. Encoded protein: CASSLVRDTQYF.